The rows below give T cell receptor beta chains drawn from one sample of a study of cytomegalovirus exposure and HLA in healthy donors. The assay was immunoSEQ multiplex PCR, and TCRdb's table has in-frame clones only and misses some. The table lists 80,000 to 95,000 clones, approximately 85% of them singletons, with around 6% in the top ten. The specimen sequenced was PBMCs. The receptors were gathered from a woman between 18 and 30 years old in good health and CMV-seropositive. CDR3s include the opening cysteine and the closing phenylalanine or tryptophan. A D gene is named only where the DNA matches it firmly. Clone size appears in some rows only: once, few, many, or a class for an expanded clone.

clone size,D gene,J gene,V gene,CDR3 DNA,CDR3 protein
.,TRBD1,TRBJ1-2,TRBV19,TGTGCCAGTAGTATAGTCCATGGGACAGGGGAAGGCTATGGCTACACCTTC,CASSIVHGTGEGYGYTF
.,.,TRBJ2-7,TRBV7-9,TGTGCCAGCAGCCCCTCAGGGTTATACGAGCAGTACTTC,CASSPSGLYEQYF
once,TRBD1,TRBJ1-6,TRBV27,TGTGCCAGCAGTTTATTAGTGGGACAGCCCAATTCACCCCTCCACTTT,CASSLLVGQPNSPLHF
.,.,TRBJ2-6,TRBV27,TGTGCCAGCAGTTTAGGAGGTGCTGGGGCCAACGTCCTGACTTTC,CASSLGGAGANVLTF
.,.,TRBJ1-1,TRBV19,TGTGCCAGTAGTATGAGGCAGGGGAAAGGACGGGCTTTCTTT,CASSMRQGKGRAFF
.,.,TRBJ1-2,TRBV7-9,TGTGCCAGCAGCTTAGCGACTCAGGGCGGCTACACCTTC,CASSLATQGGYTF
.,TRBD2,TRBJ2-5,TRBV6-6,TGTGCCAGCAGTTACTCAGCGGGGGGCCAAGAGACCCAGTACTTC,CASSYSAGGQETQYF
.,.,TRBJ1-1,TRBV21-1,TGTGCCAGCAAACAGTTGGAACAGAGGAACACTGAAGCTTTCTTT,CASKQLEQRNTEAFF
.,TRBD1,TRBJ1-5,TRBV5-4,TGTGCCAGCAGCTTTCAGGGGGCAAATCAGCCCCAGCATTTT,CASSFQGANQPQHF
.,.,TRBJ1-1,TRBV7-9,TGTGCCAGCAGCAACAGGGCCTCTGAAGCTTTCTTT,CASSNRASEAFF
few,.,TRBJ1-5,TRBV27,TGTGCCAGCAGTTTTACGGGGAATCAGCCCCAGCATTTT,CASSFTGNQPQHF
.,.,TRBJ2-2,TRBV2,TGTGCCAGCAGTCAGGGTTCCGGGGAGCTGTTTTTT,CASSQGSGELFF
.,.,TRBJ2-5,TRBV15,TGTGCCACCAGCAGAGTTGTACAAGAGACCCAGTACTTC,CATSRVVQETQYF
.,.,TRBJ2-5,TRBV7-2,TGTGCCAGCAGCTTAAGGCGCGGGCCGGGGGAGACCCAGTACTTC,CASSLRRGPGETQYF
.,.,TRBJ2-4,TRBV28,TGTGCCAGCACCCTGGGCAGTACCAAAAACATTCAGTACTTC,CASTLGSTKNIQYF
few,TRBD2,TRBJ2-3,TRBV4-2,TGTGCCAGCAGCCCCACGACTAGCGGGGCTTCAGATACGCAGTATTTT,CASSPTTSGASDTQYF
.,.,TRBJ2-7,TRBV9,TGTGCCAGCGGGCCTACCAGTTACGAGCAGTACTTC,CASGPTSYEQYF
.,.,TRBJ2-3,TRBV6-5,TGTGCCAGCAGTTACTCGGACAAGGCCCTTAGGGATACGCAGTATTTT,CASSYSDKALRDTQYF
.,.,TRBJ1-2,TRBV15,TGTGCCACCAGCGGCCGGGTCGTCGAGGTCTACACCTTC,CATSGRVVEVYTF
.,TRBD2,TRBJ2-7,TRBV9,TGTGCCAGCGGAACCGGGACTGGGGGGGTGGAGCAGTACTTC,CASGTGTGGVEQYF
.,.,TRBJ1-2,TRBV6-6,TGTGCCAGCAGTTACGCTGACACGAACTATGGCTACACCTTC,CASSYADTNYGYTF
once,TRBD2,TRBJ2-7,TRBV27,TGTGCCAGCAGTTTATCGACGGGGGGGGAGCAGTACTTC,CASSLSTGGEQYF
.,.,TRBJ2-7,TRBV6-5,TGTGCCAGCAGCCCTTACTACAGGGCCTACGAGCAGTACTTC,CASSPYYRAYEQYF
.,TRBD1,TRBJ1-5,TRBV5-8,TGTGCCAGCAGCAGGGGACAGCCTCAGCCCCAGCATTTT,CASSRGQPQPQHF
.,TRBD2,TRBJ2-1,TRBV6-5,TGTGCCAGCTTCGACCGGCTAGCGGACAATGAGCAGTTCTTC,CASFDRLADNEQFF
.,.,TRBJ2-3,TRBV7-8,TGTGCCAGCAGCCGAGGAGAAGTAGATACGCAGTATTTT,CASSRGEVDTQYF
.,.,TRBJ1-2,TRBV6-1,TGTGCCAGCAGTGAAAGCGCGCAAAATGGCTACACCTTC,CASSESAQNGYTF
.,TRBD2,TRBJ2-5,TRBV29-1,TGCAGCGCCGGACTAGCGTTTTTGTACCAAGAGACCCAGTACTTC,CSAGLAFLYQETQYF
few,.,TRBJ1-1,TRBV5-5,TGTGCCAGCAGCTGGAGCTACACTGAAGCTTTCTTT,CASSWSYTEAFF
.,.,TRBJ1-2,TRBV13,TGTGCCAGCAGAGAAAAGGGGGAGGGTGGCTACACCTTC,CASREKGEGGYTF
.,TRBD1,TRBJ1-1,TRBV15,TGTGCCACCAGCATGGGACAGGGAGGTTTGAACACTGAAGCTTTCTTT,CATSMGQGGLNTEAFF
.,TRBD2,TRBJ2-1,TRBV5-1,TGCGCCAGCAGCTGGGGACTAGCGGCCTCCTACAATGAGCAGTTCTTC,CASSWGLAASYNEQFF
.,.,TRBJ1-2,TRBV29-1,TGCAGCGTTGCCGTGAGCTATGGCTACACCTTC,CSVAVSYGYTF
.,TRBD1,TRBJ1-2,TRBV4-1,TGCGCCAGCAGCCGGGCGGTGGGGGACAGGGACTATGGCTACACCTTC,CASSRAVGDRDYGYTF
.,.,TRBJ2-3,TRBV5-1,TGCGCCAGCAGCTTGAGAGGGTTAGACACAGATACGCAGTATTTT,CASSLRGLDTDTQYF
once,.,TRBJ1-1,TRBV29-1,TGCAGCGTTGAAGATCCGTGGGCGATGAACACTGAAGCTTTCTTT,CSVEDPWAMNTEAFF
once,TRBD1,TRBJ1-5,TRBV5-4,TGTGCCAGCAGCGAAGGGACAGGACGCAATCAGCCCCAGCATTTT,CASSEGTGRNQPQHF
once,TRBD1,TRBJ2-5,TRBV2,TGTGCCAGCAGTCCATCCCTACAGGGGTATCGAGAGACCCAGTACTTC,CASSPSLQGYRETQYF
.,.,TRBJ2-3,TRBV27,TGTGCCAGCAGTGGCCACACCACAGATACGCAGTATTTT,CASSGHTTDTQYF
.,.,TRBJ2-2,TRBV9,TGTGCCAGCAGCGTCTCTATTACAGGTCTATCCGGGGAGCTGTTTTTT,CASSVSITGLSGELFF
few,.,TRBJ1-1,TRBV4-1,TGCGCCAGCAGCCATGCAGGGGTGGTGGCTTTCTTT,CASSHAGVVAFF
.,.,TRBJ2-2,TRBV27,TGTGCCAGCAGTAATACACAGGGTTACACCGGGGAGCTGTTTTTT,CASSNTQGYTGELFF
.,.,TRBJ2-5,TRBV7-9,TGTGCCAGCCTACAACCGGGACTGCAAGAGACCCAGTACTTC,CASLQPGLQETQYF
.,TRBD1,TRBJ1-6,TRBV6-5,TGTGCCAGCCGGGACAGGGCTTATAATTCACCCCTCCACTTT,CASRDRAYNSPLHF
.,.,TRBJ2-7,TRBV19,TGTGCCAGTAGTATGTTTCCGGGAACATACGAGCAGTACTTC,CASSMFPGTYEQYF
.,.,TRBJ1-4,TRBV7-2,TGTGCCAGCAGCTCCAGACAGCCGTCGAATGAAAAACTGTTTTTT,CASSSRQPSNEKLFF
.,.,TRBJ2-7,TRBV6-5,TGTGCCAGCAGTTACGGTCAGGGGATTTCCTACGAGCAGTACTTC,CASSYGQGISYEQYF
.,TRBD1,TRBJ2-7,TRBV5-6,TGTGCCAGCAGACCCCAAGACAGGGTGGCCTACGAGCAGTACTTC,CASRPQDRVAYEQYF
.,.,TRBJ1-1,TRBV15,TGTGCCACCAGCAGAGATCCTCGGTGGAGGAACACTGAAGCTTTCTTT,CATSRDPRWRNTEAFF
.,TRBD1,TRBJ2-5,TRBV28,TGTGCCAGCAGCTCGGGACAGGGGTACCAAGAGACCCAGTACTTC,CASSSGQGYQETQYF
.,.,TRBJ1-2,TRBV5-1,TGCGCCAGCAGCTCATTTGCCGGGGGGGCAAGGAAGTATGGCTACACCTTC,CASSSFAGGARKYGYTF
few,.,TRBJ2-5,TRBV2,TGTGCCGCCCGCCAGGACTACACGGAGACCCAGTACTTC,CAARQDYTETQYF
.,.,TRBJ2-1,TRBV2,TGTGCCAGCAGTGAGCCAGGGTCGGCGCAGTTCTTC,CASSEPGSAQFF
.,.,TRBJ1-1,TRBV27,TGTGCCAGCAGGGGTGGGTGGGGGGTTGACACTGAAGCTTTCTTT,CASRGGWGVDTEAFF
.,.,TRBJ1-1,TRBV10-1,TGCGCCAGCAGTGAGGAGGTTGGAGATAACACTGAAGCTTTCTTT,CASSEEVGDNTEAFF
.,.,TRBJ2-7,TRBV6-6,TGTGCCAGCAGTCGCCGCACGGTCACCTACGAGCAGTACTTC,CASSRRTVTYEQYF
.,.,TRBJ1-6,TRBV6-5,TGTGCCAGCAGTTACCTCGGAGCCAATTCACCCCTCCACTTT,CASSYLGANSPLHF
few,TRBD2,TRBJ2-7,TRBV7-9,TGTGCCAGCAGCTTCATAGCGGGGGGGCCTGGCGAGCAGTACTTC,CASSFIAGGPGEQYF
.,.,TRBJ1-1,TRBV7-8,TGTGCCAGCAGCCCGTTCAGGACTGAAGCTTTCTTT,CASSPFRTEAFF